These T cell receptor beta chains were read from a single sample in a study of blood T cell repertoires in COVID-19. Produced via immunoSEQ multiplex PCR; TCRdb's table is partial and in-frame only. The sample lists some 280,000 clones; just under 85% were seen once. The sequenced sample was peripheral blood. Receptors originate from a woman in her 50s with active or convalescent COVID-19. The CDR3 runs from the conserved cysteine through the conserved F or W. Each record gives: clone size, V gene, D gene, J gene, CDR3 protein, CDR3 DNA. The D gene is left open where the match is weak. The size field is filled for only some rows; it gives once, few, many or a size class.

abundance: NA
v_gene: TRBV5-1
d_gene: TRBD1
j_gene: TRBJ1-1
CDR3aa: CASSWRQGARAEAFF
CDR3nt: TGCGCCAGCAGCTGGCGGCAGGGGGCTCGGGCTGAAGCTTTCTTT

abundance: NA
v_gene: TRBV24-1
d_gene: NA
j_gene: TRBJ1-4
CDR3aa: CATSDLPGREKLFF
CDR3nt: TGTGCCACCAGTGATTTGCCAGGGCGAGAAAAACTGTTTTTT

abundance: NA
v_gene: TRBV28
d_gene: TRBD2
j_gene: TRBJ2-1
CDR3aa: CASSPFFGGASSYNEQFF
CDR3nt: TGTGCCAGCAGTCCCTTTTTCGGGGGGGCCAGCTCCTACAATGAGCAGTTCTTC

abundance: NA
v_gene: TRBV6-4
d_gene: NA
j_gene: TRBJ2-6
CDR3aa: CASSENAVSGANVLTF
CDR3nt: TGTGCCAGCAGTGAAAATGCAGTCTCTGGGGCCAACGTCCTGACTTTC

abundance: NA
v_gene: TRBV19
d_gene: NA
j_gene: TRBJ1-1
CDR3aa: CASSIQGSPEAFF
CDR3nt: TGTGCCAGTAGTATCCAGGGGTCCCCTGAAGCTTTCTTT

abundance: NA
v_gene: TRBV2
d_gene: TRBD1
j_gene: TRBJ1-5
CDR3aa: CASSGDSGGQPQHF
CDR3nt: TGTGCCAGCAGTGGGGACAGCGGGGGTCAGCCCCAGCATTTT

abundance: NA
v_gene: TRBV5-1
d_gene: NA
j_gene: TRBJ2-7
CDR3aa: CASRRDSYEQYF
CDR3nt: TGCGCCAGCAGGCGGGACTCCTACGAGCAGTACTTC

abundance: few
v_gene: TRBV27
d_gene: NA
j_gene: TRBJ1-5
CDR3aa: CASSLTAGLRQHF
CDR3nt: TGTGCCAGCAGTTTGACCGCAGGGCTCCGCCAGCATTTT

abundance: NA
v_gene: TRBV10-3
d_gene: NA
j_gene: TRBJ1-5
CDR3aa: CAISDWGDQPQHF
CDR3nt: TGTGCCATCAGTGACTGGGGCGATCAGCCCCAGCATTTT

abundance: NA
v_gene: TRBV4-1
d_gene: TRBD1
j_gene: TRBJ2-1
CDR3aa: CASSHPTGNEQFF
CDR3nt: TGCGCCAGCAGCCATCCGACAGGGAACGAGCAGTTCTTC

abundance: NA
v_gene: TRBV6-5
d_gene: TRBD1
j_gene: TRBJ2-1
CDR3aa: CASSNDMTGDNEQFF
CDR3nt: TGTGCCAGCAGTAACGATATGACAGGGGACAATGAGCAGTTCTTC

abundance: few
v_gene: TRBV9
d_gene: TRBD1
j_gene: TRBJ2-7
CDR3aa: CASSGQGYEQYF
CDR3nt: TGTGCCAGCAGCGGACAGGGGTACGAGCAGTACTTC

abundance: NA
v_gene: TRBV10-3
d_gene: NA
j_gene: TRBJ2-5
CDR3aa: CAISGTLSGETQYF
CDR3nt: TGTGCCATCAGTGGGACCCTTAGCGGAGAGACCCAGTACTTC

abundance: NA
v_gene: TRBV3-1/TRBV3-2
d_gene: NA
j_gene: TRBJ1-1
CDR3aa: CASSLQGNTEAFF
CDR3nt: TGTGCCAGCAGCCTTCAGGGGAACACTGAAGCTTTCTTT

abundance: NA
v_gene: TRBV13
d_gene: NA
j_gene: TRBJ2-1
CDR3aa: CASSLGANEQFF
CDR3nt: TGTGCCAGCAGCTTAGGCGCGAATGAGCAGTTCTTC

abundance: NA
v_gene: TRBV5-8
d_gene: NA
j_gene: TRBJ1-1
CDR3aa: CASSLWGVNTEAFF
CDR3nt: TGTGCCAGCAGCTTGTGGGGAGTGAACACTGAAGCTTTCTTT

abundance: many
v_gene: TRBV7-8
d_gene: NA
j_gene: TRBJ1-2
CDR3aa: CASSFVRGDGYTF
CDR3nt: TGTGCCAGCAGCTTCGTTCGCGGGGACGGCTACACCTTC

abundance: NA
v_gene: TRBV5-1
d_gene: NA
j_gene: TRBJ1-1
CDR3aa: CASSFWGRDTEAFF
CDR3nt: TGCGCCAGCAGCTTCTGGGGCCGGGACACTGAAGCTTTCTTT

abundance: NA
v_gene: TRBV2
d_gene: NA
j_gene: TRBJ1-1
CDR3aa: CASTGTREAFF
CDR3nt: TGTGCCAGCACCGGGACACGAGAAGCTTTCTTT

abundance: NA
v_gene: TRBV28
d_gene: NA
j_gene: TRBJ1-1
CDR3aa: CASSRYRADTEAFF
CDR3nt: TGTGCCAGCAGCCGATACAGGGCGGACACTGAAGCTTTCTTT

abundance: NA
v_gene: TRBV10-3
d_gene: NA
j_gene: TRBJ2-1
CDR3aa: CAIMPGSSYNEQFF
CDR3nt: TGTGCCATCATGCCAGGTAGCTCCTACAATGAGCAGTTCTTC

abundance: few
v_gene: TRBV10-3
d_gene: NA
j_gene: TRBJ1-5
CDR3aa: CAISEGGLSNQPQHF
CDR3nt: TGTGCCATCAGTGAAGGAGGGCTTAGCAATCAGCCCCAGCATTTT

abundance: NA
v_gene: TRBV4-1
d_gene: TRBD1
j_gene: TRBJ1-3
CDR3aa: CASSHSLQGAGGNTIYF
CDR3nt: TGCGCCAGCAGCCACAGCCTACAGGGGGCAGGGGGAAACACCATATATTTT

abundance: NA
v_gene: TRBV27
d_gene: TRBD2
j_gene: TRBJ2-1
CDR3aa: CATSRGSLNEQFF
CDR3nt: TGTGCCACCTCGCGCGGGAGTTTGAATGAGCAGTTCTTC

abundance: NA
v_gene: TRBV29-1
d_gene: TRBD1
j_gene: TRBJ1-1
CDR3aa: CSVKGQGNTEAFF
CDR3nt: TGCAGCGTCAAAGGACAGGGGAACACTGAAGCTTTCTTT

abundance: NA
v_gene: TRBV15
d_gene: NA
j_gene: TRBJ2-3
CDR3aa: CATGRSTDTQYF
CDR3nt: TGTGCCACCGGGCGTAGCACAGATACGCAGTATTTT

abundance: NA
v_gene: TRBV30
d_gene: NA
j_gene: TRBJ1-2
CDR3aa: CAWSPGQPNYGYTF
CDR3nt: TGTGCCTGGAGTCCAGGACAGCCAAACTATGGCTACACCTTC

abundance: few
v_gene: TRBV18
d_gene: NA
j_gene: TRBJ1-1
CDR3aa: CASLPQRGTEAFF
CDR3nt: TGTGCCAGCTTACCACAGAGAGGGACTGAAGCTTTCTTT

abundance: NA
v_gene: TRBV29-1
d_gene: TRBD2
j_gene: TRBJ2-1
CDR3aa: CSVDRLAGGRGEQFF
CDR3nt: TGCAGCGTTGATCGCCTAGCGGGAGGGCGCGGTGAGCAGTTCTTC

abundance: NA
v_gene: TRBV7-9
d_gene: TRBD1
j_gene: TRBJ1-1
CDR3aa: CASSSGFPGTGGAFF
CDR3nt: TGTGCCAGCAGCTCAGGGTTCCCCGGGACAGGGGGCGCTTTCTTT

abundance: NA
v_gene: TRBV2
d_gene: TRBD2
j_gene: TRBJ2-1
CDR3aa: CASSPFSSGRNNEQFF
CDR3nt: TGTGCCAGCAGTCCCTTTTCTAGCGGGAGAAACAATGAGCAGTTCTTC

abundance: few
v_gene: TRBV18
d_gene: NA
j_gene: TRBJ2-1
CDR3aa: CASSPGQGLSFVPNNEQFF
CDR3nt: TGTGCCAGCTCACCCGGTCAGGGTTTGTCTTTTGTACCTAACAATGAGCAGTTCTTC

abundance: many
v_gene: TRBV29-1
d_gene: NA
j_gene: TRBJ2-1
CDR3aa: CSSQATRSNEQFF
CDR3nt: TGCAGCAGTCAAGCGACCCGGAGCAATGAGCAGTTCTTC

abundance: once
v_gene: TRBV3-1/TRBV3-2
d_gene: NA
j_gene: TRBJ2-1
CDR3aa: CASSQRGTRREEQFF
CDR3nt: TGTGCCAGCAGCCAGAGGGGTACTAGGCGGGAAGAGCAGTTCTTC

abundance: NA
v_gene: TRBV5-6
d_gene: TRBD1
j_gene: TRBJ1-1
CDR3aa: CASRDLGTGVNTEAFF
CDR3nt: TGTGCCAGCAGGGATCTCGGGACAGGCGTGAACACTGAAGCTTTCTTT

abundance: few
v_gene: TRBV10-3
d_gene: TRBD1
j_gene: TRBJ1-1
CDR3aa: CAITGQENTEAFF
CDR3nt: TGTGCCATCACCGGACAGGAGAACACTGAAGCTTTCTTT

abundance: NA
v_gene: TRBV2
d_gene: NA
j_gene: TRBJ1-1
CDR3aa: CASGRLGTEAFF
CDR3nt: TGTGCCAGCGGCAGGTTGGGCACTGAAGCTTTCTTT

abundance: NA
v_gene: TRBV11-2
d_gene: NA
j_gene: TRBJ1-1
CDR3aa: CASSSPRSPRGAFF
CDR3nt: TGTGCCAGCAGCTCGCCCCGCAGCCCAAGAGGAGCTTTCTTT

abundance: few
v_gene: TRBV3-1/TRBV3-2
d_gene: TRBD1
j_gene: TRBJ1-1
CDR3aa: CASSRNSGQTNLF
CDR3nt: TGTGCCAGCAGCCGAAATTCGGGACAGACAAACCTCTTT

abundance: NA
v_gene: TRBV20-1
d_gene: NA
j_gene: TRBJ1-2
CDR3aa: CSASLTANYGYTF
CDR3nt: TGCAGTGCTAGTTTGACAGCTAACTATGGCTACACCTTC

abundance: once
v_gene: TRBV5-6
d_gene: NA
j_gene: TRBJ2-7
CDR3aa: CASSLGTAPGEQYF
CDR3nt: TGTGCCAGCAGCTTGGGTACAGCCCCTGGTGAGCAGTACTTC

abundance: NA
v_gene: TRBV18
d_gene: TRBD2
j_gene: TRBJ2-1
CDR3aa: CASSPPGRAGGNYNEQFF
CDR3nt: TGTGCCAGCTCACCACCGGGGAGAGCGGGAGGGAACTACAATGAGCAGTTCTTC

abundance: NA
v_gene: TRBV10-3
d_gene: TRBD1
j_gene: TRBJ2-7
CDR3aa: CAISDDRVLSYEQYF
CDR3nt: TGTGCCATCAGCGATGACAGGGTTCTCTCCTACGAGCAGTACTTC

abundance: NA
v_gene: TRBV5-1
d_gene: NA
j_gene: TRBJ2-5
CDR3aa: CASSSGHSSGQETQYF
CDR3nt: TGCGCCAGCAGCTCGGGACATTCCTCAGGGCAAGAGACCCAGTACTTC

abundance: few
v_gene: TRBV4-2
d_gene: NA
j_gene: TRBJ2-7
CDR3aa: CASSRETHSYEQYF
CDR3nt: TGTGCCAGCAGCCGAGAGACACATTCCTACGAGCAGTACTTC

abundance: NA
v_gene: TRBV3-1/TRBV3-2
d_gene: TRBD1
j_gene: TRBJ1-4
CDR3aa: CASKTGTEEEKLFF
CDR3nt: TGTGCCAGCAAAACCGGGACAGAAGAGGAAAAACTGTTTTTT

abundance: few
v_gene: TRBV7-9
d_gene: NA
j_gene: TRBJ2-7
CDR3aa: CASSWFRGKGEQYF
CDR3nt: TGTGCCAGCAGCTGGTTCAGGGGTAAGGGCGAGCAGTACTTC

abundance: NA
v_gene: TRBV28
d_gene: NA
j_gene: TRBJ2-7
CDR3aa: CASSSLGPRQRDEQYF
CDR3nt: TGTGCCAGCAGTTCCTTGGGGCCGAGACAACGAGACGAGCAGTACTTC

abundance: NA
v_gene: TRBV6-6
d_gene: TRBD1
j_gene: TRBJ1-5
CDR3aa: CASSYTWRQGDQPQHF
CDR3nt: TGTGCCAGCAGTTACACATGGCGACAGGGGGATCAGCCCCAGCATTTT